The 6 T cell receptor beta chains presented below share a single source sample, sequenced in a study of blood T cells in healthy people across ages. Together with a sample-barcoded 5' primer, a J-beta primer mix was included in a second PCR lasting roughly 6 to 12 cycles. TCRdb re-called the 5' RACE reads with MiXCR, one entry per CDR3 protein. The repertoire consists of approximately 690,000 distinct CDR3 sequences, with roughly two fifths occurring once and the leading ten covering 30%. Sequencing was done on a sample of blood. The receptors were gathered from a man at least 80 years old in good health.

V gene TRBV28 combines with J gene TRBJ2-2; 8 bases are shared with TRBD1. Per germline, CDR1 MDHEN and CDR2 SYDVKM. The CDR3 totals 15 residues. V lost 5 bases to trimming and J lost 4 bases; unmatched junction nucleotides: 6. CDR3 protein: CASSRTGSGTGELFF. CDR3 nucleotide sequence: TGTGCCAGCAGTCGGACAGGGTCGGGCACCGGGGAGCTGTTTTTT.

The chain joins TRBV7-2 to TRBJ2-3; unclear D gene. The CDR3 is made up of 17 amino acids. Germline CDR1 and CDR2: SGHTA and FQGNSA. V dropped 5 bases and J dropped 6 bases, with 24 bases sitting between them. The CDR3: CASSQWVVRSNEDTQYF. As DNA, the CDR3 is TGTGCCAGCAGCCAATGGGTAGTCCGCTCCAACGAGGATACGCAGTATTTT.

This sequence joins TRBV27 and TRBJ2-5; D not certain. In germline, CDR1 is MNHEY, CDR2 SMNVEV (reference sequence). V lost 6 bases to trimming and J lost 11 bases, with 19 bases between them. This CDR3 comprises 13 residues. The CDR3 sequence: CASRSSGDNEQYF. CDR3 coding DNA: TGTGCCAGCAGGTCCTCGGGTGACAATGAGCAGTACTTC.

The chain employs TRBV4-3 and TRBJ2-3; 10 bases agree with TRBD2. There are 16 residues in the CDR3. The J segment lost 6 bases and the V segment lost 0 bases, leaving 6 bases of the junction unmatched. Germline CDR1 is LGHNA and CDR2 is YSLEER. CDR3 loop: CASSQDPAGGPDTQYF. CDR3 nucleotide sequence: TGCGCCAGCAGCCAAGATCCAGCGGGAGGGCCGGATACGCAGTATTTT.

The V gene is TRBV28, the J gene TRBJ2-5; 10 nucleotides agree with TRBD2. The J call could be wrong; TRBJ2-7 is a better fit for the DNA end. This CDR3 region has 17 residues. Germline-derived CDR1 and CDR2 are MDHEN and SYDVKM. The CDR3 spells CASGSLRTSGVAYEQYF. For the CDR3, the DNA is TGTGCCAGCGGAAGCCTCAGGACTAGCGGAGTGGCCTACGAGCAGTACTTC.

In this sample, this clonotype turned up many times. The chain employs TRBV4-1 and TRBJ2-1; 8 bases map to TRBD2. V trimming: 0 bases; J trimming: 2 bases; junction bases outside the gene matches: 6. Germline assignment: CDR1 MGHRA and CDR2 YSYEKL. There are 17 residues in the CDR3. The CDR3 protein is CASSQDLGRGAYNEQFF. The CDR3 DNA reads TGCGCCAGCAGCCAAGATCTCGGGCGGGGGGCCTACAATGAGCAGTTCTTC.